The source of this TCR beta chain is a study of beta chain features in type 1 diabetes. The study, taken as a whole, reports: Diminished insertions and augmented deletions at VDJ junctions characterized type 1 diabetes patients. PCR might show a preference for shorter templates, equally across patients and controls.

The CDR3 extends over 12 amino acids. Trimming took off 3 bases at V and 3 bases at J, with 5 bases between the two ends. Germline lookup yields CDR1 ENHRY and CDR2 SYGVKD. Remarks on this clone: Its specificity is not known.

TCRB transcripts that were expressed got sequenced, as all of the isolated RNA had been reverse transcribed. The method was immunoSEQ multiplex PCR; TCRdb's version includes in-frame clones alone and lacks a portion of them. The sample shows 430,000 or so clones, over 10% of them seen only once. Source material: naive CD4+ T cells from blood. The sequence was obtained from a woman between 18 and 30 years old in good health. The rearrangement links TRBV10-3 to TRBJ2-5; D is unclear. The CDR3 reads CAISDTEETQYF. Here the CDR3 DNA reads TGTGCCATCAGTGACACAGAAGAGACCCAGTACTTC.